The 8 T cell receptor beta chains below come from one sample, sequenced in a study of breast tumors, draining lymph nodes, adjacent tissues. Axillary draining lymph nodes of breast cancer patients supplied the node samples. MiXCR, applied by TCRdb to the multiplex PCR reads, yields one record per CDR3 protein. The table shows nearly 200,000 distinct CDR3 sequences, with around a third occurring only once. Source material: axillary lymph node tissue. All receptors derive from a female donor with breast cancer. Some clones in this sample may be carry-over from other donors' samples.

In this sample, this clonotype turned up many times. J is TRBJ2-5 and V is TRBV18; possible D gene TRBD2, 6 bases. Germline CDR1 reads KGHSH; CDR2 reads LQKENI. This CDR3 contains 14 residues. Trimming cost V 2 bases and J 2 bases, with 9 bases left between them. This CDR3 is CASSPAGIQETQYF. As DNA, the CDR3 is TGTGCCAGCTCACCAGCGGGAATTCAAGAGACCCAGTACTTC.

On this clonotype: One base away lies a much larger clone, so this may be a sequencing read error. The chain is built from TRBV9 and TRBJ2-5, with 8 nucleotides matching TRBD2. Germline V CDR1 and CDR2: SGDLS, YYNGEE. The V gene end was trimmed by 4 bases and the J gene end by 4 bases; junction bases not matched to a gene: 21. The CDR3 totals 19 residues. CDR3 sequence (DNA): TGTGCCAGCAGCCAAAACCAGTACTTCAGCGGGAGCGGAGCAGAGACCCAGTACTTC. This codes for CASSQNQYFSGSGAETQYF.

There are many counts of this clonotype. The J gene is TRBJ2-1, the V gene TRBV5-1; possibly TRBD2 for D (6 bases). V shed 6 bases and J shed 4 bases, with 14 bases lying between them. From germline, CDR1 is SGHRS and CDR2 YFSETQ. The CDR3 extends over 14 amino acids. CDR3 in amino acids: CASKGVGGYNEQFF. DNA for the CDR3: TGCGCCAGCAAAGGGGTGGGGGGTTACAATGAGCAGTTCTTC. Complete variable domain (other parts from reference TRBV5-1 and TRBJ2-1): KAGVTQTPRYLIKTRGQQVTLSCSPISGHRSVSWYQQTPGQGLQFLFEYFSETQRNKGNFPGRFSGRQFSNSRSEMNVSTLELGDSALYLCASKGVGGYNEQFFGPGTRLTVL.

The rearrangement links TRBV2 to TRBJ2-7, with TRBD1 matching over 9 bases. V trimming: 6 bases; J trimming: 2 bases; junction bases outside the gene matches: 11. Looked up from germline, CDR1 is SNHLY and CDR2 is FYNNEI. The CDR3 runs 16 residues. The CDR3, as DNA: TGTGCCAGCAGGGGGACAGGGTGGACGCTCACCTACGAGCAGTACTTC. Its translation is CASRGTGWTLTYEQYF.

This chain links TRBV2 with TRBJ2-7; 10 bases map to TRBD1. CDR1 and CDR2 from the germline V gene are SNHLY and FYNNEI. The CDR3 has 15 amino acids. The J segment lost 4 bases and the V segment lost 6 bases, leaving 9 bases of the junction unmatched. The CDR3 spells CASSSGGQGKYEQYF. In nucleotides, the CDR3 is TGTGCCAGCAGCTCGGGGGGACAGGGGAAATACGAGCAGTACTTC.

The sample holds many counts of this clonotype. The rearrangement links TRBV4-2 to TRBJ2-7; no clear D. There are 19 residues in the CDR3. The germline V gene has CDR1 LGHNA and CDR2 YNFKEQ. V lost 4 bases to trimming and J lost 3 bases, with 28 bases between them. The CDR3: CASSPRIDPHPPASYEQYF. In DNA, the CDR3 is TGTGCCAGCAGCCCCCGAATCGACCCCCATCCCCCCGCGAGCTACGAGCAGTACTTC.

At least ten counts were recorded for this clonotype. This chain joins TRBV20-1 and TRBJ2-5, with 8 bases fitting TRBD2. The CDR3 runs to 13 residues. V gave up 2 bases and J gave up 8 bases; unmatched junction bases: 7. Germline V CDR1 and CDR2: DFQATT, SNEGSKA (reference sequence). The CDR3 loop reads CSARRGTRDTQYF. CDR3 in DNA: TGCAGTGCTAGACGCGGGACTAGGGATACCCAGTACTTC.

Worth noting for this clonotype: A much more abundant neighbour one base away suggests this may be a read error. This rearrangement joins TRBV27 to TRBJ1-5; D perhaps matches TRBD1 (5 bases). The CDR3 consists of 17 residues. Germline loops: CDR1 MNHEY, CDR2 SMNVEV (reference sequence). Trimming cost V 7 bases and J 4 bases, with 23 bases left between them. CDR3 nucleotides: TGTGCCAGCACCCTACTGAAAAGGGTGGGGGGGAATCAGCCCCAGCATTTT. This encodes CASTLLKRVGGNQPQHF.